Here is one T cell receptor (beta chain) with its context. The record originates from a study of identical twins. The germline V and J ends were trimmed by 8 bases and 1 base, with 6 bases remaining between them. The CDR3 is 13 residues long. From germline, CDR1 is MNHNY and CDR2 SVGAGI (reference sequence). A universal primer site came from template switching; cDNA carried unique molecular identifiers. TCRdb reprocessed the 5' RACE reads with MiXCR, giving one entry per CDR3 protein. This sample has around 1.7 million distinct CDR3 sequences; about 32% occur once, and the top ten carry more than 0.25%.

The sample consisted of cord blood. The chain uses TRBV6-6 and TRBJ2-6; D is unclear. This sequence was found in a newborn girl in good health. The CDR3 DNA follows: TGTGCCAGCGACCCGTCTGGGGCCAACGTCCTGACTTTC. Translation: CASDPSGANVLTF.